This T cell receptor (beta chain) was sequenced for a study of CD8 T cells in ankylosing spondylitis. The study, taken as a whole, reports: A TCR beta motif of about 8 highly homologous variants appeared characteristic of ankylosing spondylitis blood. Peripheral blood samples showed relatively rare disease-linked clones, and these clones were CD8+. In ankylosing spondylitis patients, matched synovial fluid reportedly showed significant enrichment of disease-linked clones.

Generation of TCR beta libraries employed quantitative 5'-RACE incorporating molecular barcodes. One entry per CDR3 protein results from TCRdb running MiXCR on the 5' RACE reads. The table has around 150,000 distinct CDR3 sequences, around 16% seen once; the top ten hold over 7%. The CDR3 consists of 11 residues. With V trimmed by 8 bases and J by 7 bases, 3 bases remained unmatched. CDR1 and CDR2 (germline): WSHSY, SAAADI. Turning to this clonotype: Its antigen is not identified.

The V gene is TRBV10-2, the J gene TRBJ1-2, with 8 nucleotides matching TRBD1. The clonotype was recovered from a male donor with ankylosing spondylitis or in good health (not recorded which). The sample consisted of blood, either unsorted or a sorted T cell fraction (not recorded which). CDR3 sequence (DNA): TGCGCCAGCCGGACAGGGTCTGGCTACACCTTC. Its translation: CASRTGSGYTF.